The present entry profiles one T cell receptor beta chain with its context. As yet, its antigen is unknown. This specimen belongs to a study of cytomegalovirus exposure and HLA in healthy donors. General study findings and limits: Subsequent analysis revealed that first-cohort TCR clusters tended to co-occur in the 120 or so validation repertoires. The study flagged about 150 TCR beta chains as cytomegalovirus-associated.

Only in-frame clones appear in the TCRdb table, and some are missing; sequencing was by immunoSEQ multiplex PCR. The sample shows roughly 250,000 clones, 75% to 90% of them seen only once. The donors formed part of the approximately 120-subject validation cohort, distinct from the roughly 730-subject first cohort. The germline gives CDR1 SNHLY, CDR2 FYNNEI. The CDR3 spans 14 residues. V shed 4 bases and J shed 7 bases, with 14 bases lying between them. The clonotype comes from a woman in her twenties or thirties in good health and CMV-seropositive. The sequenced sample was PBMCs. The chain links TRBV2 to TRBJ1-5; D remains unclear. The chain's CDR3 is CASSVLGSVQPQHF. Written as DNA, the CDR3 is TGTGCCAGCAGTGTTCTAGGGAGTGTGCAGCCCCAGCATTTT.